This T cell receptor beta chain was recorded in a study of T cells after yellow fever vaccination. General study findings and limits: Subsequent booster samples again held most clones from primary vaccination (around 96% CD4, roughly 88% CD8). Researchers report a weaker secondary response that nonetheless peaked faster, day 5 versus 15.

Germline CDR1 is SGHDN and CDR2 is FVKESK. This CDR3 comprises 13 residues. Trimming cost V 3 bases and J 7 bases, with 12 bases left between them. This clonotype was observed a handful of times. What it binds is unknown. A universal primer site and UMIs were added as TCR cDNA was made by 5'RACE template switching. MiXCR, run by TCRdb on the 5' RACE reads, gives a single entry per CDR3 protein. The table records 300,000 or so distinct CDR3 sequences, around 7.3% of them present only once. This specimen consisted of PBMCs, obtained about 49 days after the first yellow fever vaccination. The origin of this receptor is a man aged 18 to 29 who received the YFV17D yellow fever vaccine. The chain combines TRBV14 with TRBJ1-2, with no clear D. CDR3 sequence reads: CASSHDLISGYTF. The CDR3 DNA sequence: TGTGCCAGCAGCCATGACCTTATCAGTGGCTACACCTTC.